The sequence of this T cell receptor beta chain was determined in a study of cytomegalovirus exposure and HLA in healthy donors. This clone was seen more than once but under ten times. A multiplex PCR was run with 60 Vbeta primers and 13 Jbeta primers. Using immunoSEQ multiplex PCR, the repertoire was profiled, and TCRdb retains in-frame clones only, with some absent. In the table there are about 78,000 clones, 55% to 75% of which are singletons. The length of the CDR3 is 17 residues. Germline CDR1 is MNHNS and CDR2 is SASEGT. V trimming: 0 bases; J trimming: 9 bases; junction bases outside the gene matches: 12.

V usage is TRBV6-1 and J usage is TRBJ2-1, with TRBD1 matching 9 bases. The receptor was isolated from a man younger than 40 in good health and CMV-seropositive. The specimen was PBMCs. CDR3: CASSEAGGQGRIAEQFF. The DNA for the CDR3 is TGTGCCAGCAGTGAAGCTGGGGGACAGGGTCGAATCGCTGAGCAGTTCTTC.